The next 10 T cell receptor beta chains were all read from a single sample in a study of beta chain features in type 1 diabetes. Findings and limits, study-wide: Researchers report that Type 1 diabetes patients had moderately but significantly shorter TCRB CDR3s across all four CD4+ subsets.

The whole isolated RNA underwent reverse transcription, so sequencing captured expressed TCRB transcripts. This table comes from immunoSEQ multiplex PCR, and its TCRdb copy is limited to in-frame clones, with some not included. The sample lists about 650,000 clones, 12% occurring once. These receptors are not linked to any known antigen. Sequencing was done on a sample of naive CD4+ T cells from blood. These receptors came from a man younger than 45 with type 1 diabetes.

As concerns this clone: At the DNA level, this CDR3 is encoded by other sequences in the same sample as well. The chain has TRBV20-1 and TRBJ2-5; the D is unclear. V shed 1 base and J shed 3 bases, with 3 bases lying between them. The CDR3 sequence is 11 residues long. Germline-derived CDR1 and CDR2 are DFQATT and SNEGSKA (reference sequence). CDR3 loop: CSARGEETQYF. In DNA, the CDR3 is TGCAGTGCTAGAGGAGAAGAGACCCAGTACTTC.

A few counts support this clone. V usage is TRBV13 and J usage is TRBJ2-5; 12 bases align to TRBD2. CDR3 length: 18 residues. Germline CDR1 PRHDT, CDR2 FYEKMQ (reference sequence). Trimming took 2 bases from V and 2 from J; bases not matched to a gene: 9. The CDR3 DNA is TGTGCCAGCAGCTTACGGCTAGCGGGGGGGCCGCGGCAAGAGACCCAGTACTTC. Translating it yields CASSLRLAGGPRQETQYF.

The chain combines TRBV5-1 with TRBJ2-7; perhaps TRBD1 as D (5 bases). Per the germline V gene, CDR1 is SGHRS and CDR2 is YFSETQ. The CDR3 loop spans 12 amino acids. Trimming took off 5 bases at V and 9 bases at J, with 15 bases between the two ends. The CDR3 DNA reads TGCGCCAGCAGGTACGACAGCGCCGGGCAGTACTTC. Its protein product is CASRYDSAGQYF. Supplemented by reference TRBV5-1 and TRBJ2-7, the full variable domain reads KAGVTQTPRYLIKTRGQQVTLSCSPISGHRSVSWYQQTPGQGLQFLFEYFSETQRNKGNFPGRFSGRQFSNSRSEMNVSTLELGDSALYLCASRYDSAGQYFGPGTRLTVT.

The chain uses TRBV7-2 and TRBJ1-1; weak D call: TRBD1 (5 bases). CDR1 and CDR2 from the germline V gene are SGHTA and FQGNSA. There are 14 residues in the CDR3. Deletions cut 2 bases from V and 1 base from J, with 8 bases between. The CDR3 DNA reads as TGTGCCAGCAGCTTATCAGGGACGAACACTGAAGCTTTCTTT. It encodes CASSLSGTNTEAFF.

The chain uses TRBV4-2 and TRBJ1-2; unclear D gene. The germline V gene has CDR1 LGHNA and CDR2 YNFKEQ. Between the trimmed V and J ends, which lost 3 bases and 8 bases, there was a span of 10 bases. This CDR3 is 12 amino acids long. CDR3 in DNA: TGTGCCAGCAGCCACTCCAGACTAGGCTACACCTTC. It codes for CASSHSRLGYTF.

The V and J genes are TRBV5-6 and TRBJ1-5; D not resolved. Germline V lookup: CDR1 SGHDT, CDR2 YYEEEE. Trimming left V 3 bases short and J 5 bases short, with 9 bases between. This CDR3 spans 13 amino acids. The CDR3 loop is CASSSSYHQPQHF. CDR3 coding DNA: TGTGCCAGCAGCTCCTCCTACCATCAGCCCCAGCATTTT.

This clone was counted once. CDR3 nucleotides: TGTGCGGACGAAGAGGTCGGAAGGACGCAGTATTTT. Encoded protein: CADEEVGRTQYF. The chain recombines TRBV2 with TRBJ2-3; D not certain. The germline V gene has CDR1 SNHLY and CDR2 FYNNEI. This CDR3 has 12 residues.

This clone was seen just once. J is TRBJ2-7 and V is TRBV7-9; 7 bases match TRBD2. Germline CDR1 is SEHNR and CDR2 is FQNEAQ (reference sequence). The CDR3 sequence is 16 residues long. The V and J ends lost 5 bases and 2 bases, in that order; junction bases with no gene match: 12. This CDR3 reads CASSPPGEGTPYEQYF. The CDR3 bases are TGTGCCAGCAGCCCCCCGGGGGAGGGGACCCCCTACGAGCAGTACTTC.

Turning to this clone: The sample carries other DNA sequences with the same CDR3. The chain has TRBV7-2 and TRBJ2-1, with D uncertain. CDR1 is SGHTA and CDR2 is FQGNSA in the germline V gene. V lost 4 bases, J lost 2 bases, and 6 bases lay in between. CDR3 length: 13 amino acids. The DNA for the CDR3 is TGTGCCAGCAGCTCTGGGACCTACAATGAGCAGTTCTTC. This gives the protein CASSSGTYNEQFF.

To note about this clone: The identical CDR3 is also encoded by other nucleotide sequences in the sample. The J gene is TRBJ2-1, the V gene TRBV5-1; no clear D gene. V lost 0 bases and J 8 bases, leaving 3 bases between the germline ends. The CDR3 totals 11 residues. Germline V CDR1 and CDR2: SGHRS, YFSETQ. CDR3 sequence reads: CASSLADEQFF. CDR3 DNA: TGCGCCAGCAGCTTGGCGGATGAGCAGTTCTTC.